This TCR beta chain was recorded in a study of tumor-infiltrating lymphocytes in primary liver carcinoma. Starting from approximately 470 ng of total RNA, TCR beta cDNA was produced with a primer in the constant region. The TCR beta library was amplified through three nested multiplex PCR rounds in a modified ARM-PCR procedure. With TRBV1-TRBV30 forward primers and a C-beta reverse primer, the first two PCR rounds were run for nine to eleven cycles each. One entry per CDR3 protein, called by TCRdb with MiXCR from the multiplex PCR reads. The data show 300,000 to 350,000 distinct CDR3 sequences, approximately 64% seen once. Alongside blood RNA obtained from unsorted whole blood, germline DNA was also extracted. The length of the CDR3 is 14 residues. V lost 1 base to trimming and J lost 3 bases, with 7 bases between them. Germline V lookup: CDR1 SGHVS, CDR2 FQNEAQ.

J is TRBJ1-5 and V is TRBV7-8; D is uncertain. Input material: peripheral blood. The sequence derives from a man aged 35 to 55 with primary liver carcinoma and hepatitis B virus infection. The CDR3 DNA reads TGTGCCAGCAGCTTAGGGGATACCAATCAGCCCCAGCATTTT. It specifies CASSLGDTNQPQHF.